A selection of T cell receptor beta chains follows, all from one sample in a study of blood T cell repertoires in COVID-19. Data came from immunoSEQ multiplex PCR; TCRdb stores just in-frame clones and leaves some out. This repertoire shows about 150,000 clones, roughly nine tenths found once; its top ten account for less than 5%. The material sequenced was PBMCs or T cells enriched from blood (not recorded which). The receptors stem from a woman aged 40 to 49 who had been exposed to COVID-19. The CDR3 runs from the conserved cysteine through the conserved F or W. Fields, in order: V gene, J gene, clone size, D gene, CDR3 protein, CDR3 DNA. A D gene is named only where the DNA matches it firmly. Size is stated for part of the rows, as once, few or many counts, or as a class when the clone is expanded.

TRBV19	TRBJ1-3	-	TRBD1	CASSRQAGQALGGNTIYF	TGTGCCAGTAGTCGGCAGGCGGGACAGGCCTTAGGAGGAAACACCATATATTTT
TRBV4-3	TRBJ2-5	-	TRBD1	CASSQDWGTGAETQYF	TGCGCCAGCAGCCAAGATTGGGGGACAGGGGCAGAGACCCAGTACTTC
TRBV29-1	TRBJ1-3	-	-	CSVGWGRSGNTIYF	TGCAGCGTTGGTTGGGGCCGCTCTGGAAACACCATATATTTT
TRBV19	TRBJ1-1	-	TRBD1	CASSTPQGAIQAFF	TGTGCCAGTAGTACCCCCCAGGGGGCCATTCAAGCTTTCTTT
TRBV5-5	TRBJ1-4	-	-	CASSLFGPTGFNEKLFF	TGTGCCAGCAGCTTGTTCGGCCCTACAGGGTTTAATGAAAAACTGTTTTTT
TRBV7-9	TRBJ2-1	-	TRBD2	CASSAGTSGRNEQFF	TGTGCCAGCAGCGCCGGGACTAGCGGGAGAAATGAGCAGTTCTTC
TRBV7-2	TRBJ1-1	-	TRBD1	CASSPRQGGTEAFF	TGTGCCAGCAGCCCCCGACAGGGAGGCACTGAAGCTTTCTTT
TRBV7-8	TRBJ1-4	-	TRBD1	CASSFMMTGANEKLFF	TGTGCCAGCAGCTTCATGATGACAGGGGCTAATGAAAAACTGTTTTTT
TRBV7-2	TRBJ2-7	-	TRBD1	CASSRDRGTYEQYF	TGTGCCAGCAGCCGCGACAGGGGAACCTACGAGCAGTACTTC
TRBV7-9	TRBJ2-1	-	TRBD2	CASSSIGLAIYNEQFF	TGTGCCAGCAGCTCAATCGGACTAGCGATCTACAATGAGCAGTTCTTC
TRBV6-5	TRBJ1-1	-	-	CASGKGDTEAFF	TGTGCCAGCGGAAAGGGGGACACTGAAGCTTTCTTT
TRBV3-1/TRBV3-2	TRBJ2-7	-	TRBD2	CASSLRLAGIYEQYF	TGTGCCAGCAGCTTAAGACTAGCGGGTATCTACGAGCAGTACTTC
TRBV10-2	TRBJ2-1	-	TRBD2	CASTPGGTYNEQFF	TGCGCCAGCACGCCGGGAGGGACCTACAATGAGCAGTTCTTC
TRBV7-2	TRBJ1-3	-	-	CASSLEQGRNTIYF	TGTGCCAGCAGCTTAGAACAGGGAAGAAACACCATATATTTT
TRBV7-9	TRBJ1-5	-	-	CASSLVGGGNQPQHF	TGTGCCAGCAGCTTGGTCGGCGGGGGCAATCAGCCCCAGCATTTT
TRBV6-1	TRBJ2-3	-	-	CASSGLGSRTTDTQYF	TGTGCCAGCAGTGGCCTGGGTAGCAGAACCACAGATACGCAGTATTTT
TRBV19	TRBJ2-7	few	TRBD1	CASKVGTGGYEQYF	TGTGCCAGTAAAGTAGGGACAGGGGGATACGAGCAGTACTTC
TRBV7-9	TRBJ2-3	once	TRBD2	CASSPGTSGTTDTQYF	TGTGCCAGCAGCCCTGGAACTAGCGGGACCACAGATACGCAGTATTTT
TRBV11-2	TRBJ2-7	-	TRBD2	CASSSGDYYEQYF	TGTGCCAGCAGCTCCGGGGACTATTACGAGCAGTACTTC
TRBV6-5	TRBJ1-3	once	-	CASSSPGGEGPNTIYF	TGTGCCAGCAGTTCCCCCGGGGGGGAGGGCCCGAACACCATATATTTT
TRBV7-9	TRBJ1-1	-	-	CASSLAADTEAFF	TGTGCCAGCAGCTTAGCCGCGGATACTGAAGCTTTCTTT
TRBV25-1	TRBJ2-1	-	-	CASSVRSGGYNEQFF	TGTGCCAGCAGTGTCCGAAGCGGAGGGTACAATGAGCAGTTCTTC
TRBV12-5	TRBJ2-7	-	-	CASGGGTDSYEQYF	TGTGCTAGTGGTGGCGGGACAGACTCCTACGAGCAGTACTTC